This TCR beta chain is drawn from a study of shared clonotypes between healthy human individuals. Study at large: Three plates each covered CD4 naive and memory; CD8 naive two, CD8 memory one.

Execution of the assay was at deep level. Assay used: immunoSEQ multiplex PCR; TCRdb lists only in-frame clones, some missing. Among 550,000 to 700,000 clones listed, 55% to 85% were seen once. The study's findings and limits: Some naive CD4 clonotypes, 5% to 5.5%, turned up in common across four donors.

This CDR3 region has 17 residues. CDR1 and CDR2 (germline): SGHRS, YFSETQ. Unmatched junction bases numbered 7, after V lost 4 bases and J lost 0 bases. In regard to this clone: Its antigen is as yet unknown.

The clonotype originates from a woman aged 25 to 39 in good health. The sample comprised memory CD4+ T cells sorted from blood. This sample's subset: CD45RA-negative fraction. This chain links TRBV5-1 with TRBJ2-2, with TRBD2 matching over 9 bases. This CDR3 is CASSKAAGGANTGELFF. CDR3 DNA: TGCGCCAGCAGCAAGGCGGCGGGAGGGGCGAACACCGGGGAGCTGTTTTTT.